Listed below are T cell receptor beta chains from one sample, sequenced in a study of vaccination and CD4 T cells after COVID-19. For these TCRs, the target antigens are not known. MiXCR was run by TCRdb on the PCR reads, yielding one entry per CDR3 protein. The repertoire holds approximately 18,000 distinct CDR3 sequences, with around 58% as singletons. Sequenced: CD4+ T cells from blood, cultured in vitro. The origin of the receptors is a human donor who had recovered from COVID-19. Each CDR3 is given with its conserved first and last residue. The order of the fields is J gene, clone size, V gene, D gene, CDR3 length, CDR3 DNA, CDR3 protein. A D gene is named only where the DNA matches it firmly. Only part of the rows carry a size: once, few, many, or a class if the clone is expanded.

J gene: TRBJ1-2; clone size: NA; V gene: TRBV27; D gene: NA; CDR3 length: 15; CDR3 DNA: TGTGCCAGCAGGCCAACAGGGTTTTCCTATTTGGGCTACACCTTC; CDR3 protein: CASRPTGFSYLGYTF
J gene: TRBJ2-5; clone size: few; V gene: TRBV7-9; D gene: NA; CDR3 length: 12; CDR3 DNA: TGTGCCAGCAGCTTCGCTTGGGAGACCCAGTACTTC; CDR3 protein: CASSFAWETQYF
J gene: TRBJ1-4; clone size: NA; V gene: TRBV11-1; D gene: TRBD1; CDR3 length: 16; CDR3 DNA: TGTGCCAGCAGCCCAGGAGTGGGACAGGGGATTGAAAAACTGTTTTTT; CDR3 protein: CASSPGVGQGIEKLFF
J gene: TRBJ2-2; clone size: NA; V gene: TRBV2; D gene: NA; CDR3 length: 15; CDR3 DNA: TGTGCCAGCAGTGAACGCAGGGGCAACACCGGGGAGCTGTTTTTT; CDR3 protein: CASSERRGNTGELFF
J gene: TRBJ1-6; clone size: NA; V gene: TRBV27; D gene: TRBD1; CDR3 length: 14; CDR3 DNA: TGTGCCAGCAGTAGGGACAGGGAAAATTCACCCCTCCACTTT; CDR3 protein: CASSRDRENSPLHF
J gene: TRBJ2-3; clone size: few; V gene: TRBV29-1; D gene: NA; CDR3 length: 13; CDR3 DNA: TGCAGCGTTGAAGGCTGGACCACAGATACGCAGTATTTT; CDR3 protein: CSVEGWTTDTQYF
J gene: TRBJ1-1; clone size: once; V gene: TRBV19; D gene: TRBD1; CDR3 length: 14; CDR3 DNA: TGTGTCAGTAGTCCGACAGGGGGCGGCACTGAAGCTTTCTTT; CDR3 protein: CVSSPTGGGTEAFF
J gene: TRBJ2-3; clone size: few; V gene: TRBV20-1; D gene: TRBD1; CDR3 length: 14; CDR3 DNA: TGCAGTACCATGCCAGGGACAGGGCCAGATACGCAGTATTTT; CDR3 protein: CSTMPGTGPDTQYF
J gene: TRBJ1-2; clone size: NA; V gene: TRBV28; D gene: NA; CDR3 length: 16; CDR3 DNA: TGTGCCAGCAGTTCCGGGGGAGGGGCTAACAACTATGGCTACACCTTC; CDR3 protein: CASSSGGGANNYGYTF
J gene: TRBJ2-3; clone size: NA; V gene: TRBV19; D gene: NA; CDR3 length: 15; CDR3 DNA: TGTGCCAGTAGTATCAACCCCCCCGACACAGATACGCAGTATTTT; CDR3 protein: CASSINPPDTDTQYF
J gene: TRBJ1-6; clone size: few; V gene: TRBV12-3/TRBV12-4; D gene: NA; CDR3 length: 13; CDR3 DNA: TGTGCCAGCACCCGGGGCGGTAGATCACCCCTCCACTTT; CDR3 protein: CASTRGGRSPLHF
J gene: TRBJ2-4; clone size: NA; V gene: TRBV10-3; D gene: NA; CDR3 length: 13; CDR3 DNA: TGTGCCATCAAGGGCGGGGCCAAAAACATTCAGTACTTC; CDR3 protein: CAIKGGAKNIQYF
J gene: TRBJ1-5; clone size: NA; V gene: TRBV5-8; D gene: NA; CDR3 length: 12; CDR3 DNA: TGTGCCAGCAGCTTGTTTGTTGGGCCCCAGCATTTT; CDR3 protein: CASSLFVGPQHF
J gene: TRBJ1-2; clone size: NA; V gene: TRBV19; D gene: TRBD1; CDR3 length: 18; CDR3 DNA: TGTGCCAGTCACCCCCGCGACAGGGGAACTGTCGGGAGCTATGGCTACACCTTC; CDR3 protein: CASHPRDRGTVGSYGYTF
J gene: TRBJ1-2; clone size: NA; V gene: TRBV12-3/TRBV12-4; D gene: TRBD1; CDR3 length: 14; CDR3 DNA: TGTGCCATCCAGGGGGTCAGGGGGAACTATGGCTACACCTTC; CDR3 protein: CAIQGVRGNYGYTF
J gene: TRBJ1-2; clone size: once; V gene: TRBV27; D gene: NA; CDR3 length: 13; CDR3 DNA: TGTGCCAGCAGTTTAGGCCAAGCCTATGGCTACACCTTC; CDR3 protein: CASSLGQAYGYTF
J gene: TRBJ1-1; clone size: NA; V gene: TRBV12-3/TRBV12-4; D gene: NA; CDR3 length: 13; CDR3 DNA: TGTGCCAGCAGTTTGACCGGGAACACTGAAGCTTTCTTT; CDR3 protein: CASSLTGNTEAFF
J gene: TRBJ1-2; clone size: few; V gene: TRBV7-3; D gene: NA; CDR3 length: 15; CDR3 DNA: TGTGCCAGCAGCTTGGTTGGAGGGAAGGGGGATGGCTACACCTTC; CDR3 protein: CASSLVGGKGDGYTF
J gene: TRBJ1-2; clone size: NA; V gene: TRBV28; D gene: TRBD1; CDR3 length: 18; CDR3 DNA: TGTGCCAGCGAGTCACAAAAGACAGGGGCCTACCTGGGCTATGGCTACACCTTC; CDR3 protein: CASESQKTGAYLGYGYTF
J gene: TRBJ1-2; clone size: NA; V gene: TRBV18; D gene: NA; CDR3 length: 12; CDR3 DNA: TGTGCCAGCTCACCGACGGACTATGGCTACACCTTC; CDR3 protein: CASSPTDYGYTF
J gene: TRBJ2-1; clone size: NA; V gene: TRBV19; D gene: TRBD2; CDR3 length: 14; CDR3 DNA: TGTGCCAGTAGTGTCTCTCTAAGCGGGGGGGAGCAGTTCTTC; CDR3 protein: CASSVSLSGGEQFF
J gene: TRBJ1-2; clone size: few; V gene: TRBV20-1; D gene: NA; CDR3 length: 13; CDR3 DNA: TGCAGTGCTACTCGGACAACAAGCTATGGCTACACCTTC; CDR3 protein: CSATRTTSYGYTF
J gene: TRBJ2-3; clone size: NA; V gene: TRBV27; D gene: TRBD1; CDR3 length: 16; CDR3 DNA: TGCACCAGCAGTTTACCGCGGACAGGGAGCACAGATACGCAGTATTTT; CDR3 protein: CTSSLPRTGSTDTQYF
J gene: TRBJ2-2; clone size: NA; V gene: TRBV7-8; D gene: TRBD2; CDR3 length: 19; CDR3 DNA: TGTGCCAGCAGCTTATTCAGGGGTAAGAGCGGGAGGGCCCCCGGGGAGCTGTTTTTT; CDR3 protein: CASSLFRGKSGRAPGELFF
J gene: TRBJ2-3; clone size: few; V gene: TRBV20-1; D gene: NA; CDR3 length: 11; CDR3 DNA: TGCAGTGCTAGGGGTGGAGATACGCAGTATTTT; CDR3 protein: CSARGGDTQYF
J gene: TRBJ1-6; clone size: NA; V gene: TRBV27; D gene: NA; CDR3 length: 14; CDR3 DNA: TGTGCCAGCAGTTTTCGAGGGGGTAATTCACCCCTCCACTTT; CDR3 protein: CASSFRGGNSPLHF
J gene: TRBJ1-2; clone size: few; V gene: TRBV7-2; D gene: TRBD1; CDR3 length: 17; CDR3 DNA: TGTGCCAGCAGCCCCCCAGGAAGACAGGGGGATAACTATGGCTACACCTTC; CDR3 protein: CASSPPGRQGDNYGYTF
J gene: TRBJ1-2; clone size: NA; V gene: TRBV21-1; D gene: NA; CDR3 length: 18; CDR3 DNA: TGTGCCAGCAGCGTACTTTTCCGGGACAGAATTCACTTCTATGGCTACACCTTC; CDR3 protein: CASSVLFRDRIHFYGYTF
J gene: TRBJ2-3; clone size: NA; V gene: TRBV7-9; D gene: TRBD2; CDR3 length: 16; CDR3 DNA: TGTGCCAGCAGCTTAGGGGGACTAGCGGGGACAGATACGCAGTATTTT; CDR3 protein: CASSLGGLAGTDTQYF
J gene: TRBJ2-7; clone size: NA; V gene: TRBV7-6; D gene: NA; CDR3 length: 15; CDR3 DNA: TGTGCCAGCAGCTTAGGGTCAGGGTGGACCTACGAGCAGTACTTC; CDR3 protein: CASSLGSGWTYEQYF
J gene: TRBJ1-3; clone size: NA; V gene: TRBV11-2; D gene: NA; CDR3 length: 15; CDR3 DNA: TGTGCCAGCAGCTTAGATCTGGCATGGGGAAACACCATATATTTT; CDR3 protein: CASSLDLAWGNTIYF
J gene: TRBJ2-3; clone size: once; V gene: TRBV5-1; D gene: NA; CDR3 length: 15; CDR3 DNA: TGCGCCAGCAGCTTGGAGGGCAGACTCACAGATACGCAGTATTTT; CDR3 protein: CASSLEGRLTDTQYF
J gene: TRBJ1-2; clone size: NA; V gene: TRBV28; D gene: NA; CDR3 length: 15; CDR3 DNA: TGTGCCAGCAGCCAATCGGGACTCTTTAACTATGGCTACACCTTC; CDR3 protein: CASSQSGLFNYGYTF
J gene: TRBJ1-1; clone size: NA; V gene: TRBV7-2; D gene: NA; CDR3 length: 15; CDR3 DNA: TGTGCCAGCAGCTTAGTTGTCGGGGGGCGAGGTGAAGCTTTCTTT; CDR3 protein: CASSLVVGGRGEAFF
J gene: TRBJ2-2; clone size: NA; V gene: TRBV20-1; D gene: NA; CDR3 length: 14; CDR3 DNA: TGCAGTGCAGCCAGCGGAAGAAACACCGGGGAGCTGTTTTTT; CDR3 protein: CSAASGRNTGELFF
J gene: TRBJ1-6; clone size: NA; V gene: TRBV11-3; D gene: NA; CDR3 length: 14; CDR3 DNA: TGTGCCAGCAGCTCGACAGGATACAATTCACCCCTCCACTTT; CDR3 protein: CASSSTGYNSPLHF
J gene: TRBJ2-2; clone size: NA; V gene: TRBV20-1; D gene: NA; CDR3 length: 13; CDR3 DNA: TGCAGTGCTAAACAGCGGGACACCGGGGAGCTGTTTTTT; CDR3 protein: CSAKQRDTGELFF
J gene: TRBJ2-2; clone size: NA; V gene: TRBV24-1; D gene: TRBD1; CDR3 length: 16; CDR3 DNA: TGTGCCACCAGTGAGCCCGGACAGGGGGGCACCGGGGAGCTGTTTTTT; CDR3 protein: CATSEPGQGGTGELFF
J gene: TRBJ2-3; clone size: NA; V gene: TRBV20-1; D gene: NA; CDR3 length: 14; CDR3 DNA: TGCAGTGCCCCAAAGGGGGGGAGCACAGATACGCAGTATTTT; CDR3 protein: CSAPKGGSTDTQYF
J gene: TRBJ2-4; clone size: NA; V gene: TRBV6-1; D gene: TRBD2; CDR3 length: 14; CDR3 DNA: TGTGCCAGCAGTCATCGGACTAGCAGGGACATTCAGTACTTC; CDR3 protein: CASSHRTSRDIQYF
J gene: TRBJ1-1; clone size: NA; V gene: TRBV10-3; D gene: TRBD1; CDR3 length: 14; CDR3 DNA: TGTGCCATCAAGGACAGGGGCGCGGGGACTGAAGCTTTCTTT; CDR3 protein: CAIKDRGAGTEAFF
J gene: TRBJ1-5; clone size: few; V gene: TRBV2; D gene: NA; CDR3 length: 16; CDR3 DNA: TGTGCCAGCAGGGATCTTACAGGGTATAGCAATCAGCCCCAGCATTTT; CDR3 protein: CASRDLTGYSNQPQHF
J gene: TRBJ2-5; clone size: NA; V gene: TRBV30; D gene: NA; CDR3 length: 13; CDR3 DNA: TGTGCCTGGAGTTCTCTTTCGCCGGGGACCCAGTACTTC; CDR3 protein: CAWSSLSPGTQYF
J gene: TRBJ1-2; clone size: few; V gene: TRBV20-1; D gene: NA; CDR3 length: 14; CDR3 DNA: TGCAGTGCTAGACCCCCCGGCGGCGAGAAAGGCTACACCTTC; CDR3 protein: CSARPPGGEKGYTF
J gene: TRBJ1-2; clone size: NA; V gene: TRBV28; D gene: TRBD1; CDR3 length: 13; CDR3 DNA: TGTGCCGCCGAGGGGACAGGGGTCTATGGCTACACCTTC; CDR3 protein: CAAEGTGVYGYTF